The T cell receptor (beta chain) described here comes from a study of cytomegalovirus exposure and HLA in healthy donors. Libraries were prepared by immunoSEQ multiplex PCR; TCRdb keeps only in-frame clonotypes and omits some of them. The sample has some 120,000 clones, about 85% seen once; the top ten hold 2% to 2.5%. Among the approximately 110 subjects of the validation cohort, separate from the roughly 700-subject first cohort, were the donors. Germline CDR1 and CDR2: SGHRS and YFSETQ. After removal of 2 bases from V and 1 base from J, the junction contained 7 bases not matched to a gene. The CDR3 covers 16 residues.

The TCR comes from a woman younger than 45 in good health and CMV-seronegative. The sample comprised PBMCs. The J gene is TRBJ2-5, the V gene TRBV5-1, with 8 bases lining up with TRBD1. The CDR3 bases are TGCGCCAGCAGCTTTACAGGGGGAGTGGGCCAAGAGACCCAGTACTTC. Amino acids: CASSFTGGVGQETQYF.